These 4 T cell receptor beta chains were sequenced from one sample in a study of cytomegalovirus exposure and HLA in healthy donors. Assay: immunoSEQ multiplex PCR; the TCRdb copy retains only in-frame clones and omits some. This repertoire shows some 190,000 clones, 86% found once; its top ten account for more than 5.5%. Input material: PBMCs. Receptors originate from a man aged 25 to 45 in good health and CMV-seropositive.

The V gene is TRBV27, the J gene TRBJ2-2; 9 nucleotides agree with TRBD1. The CDR3 contains 16 residues. The V gene's germline CDR1 is MNHEY and CDR2 SMNVEV (reference sequence). V lost 3 bases and J lost 6; bases outside the gene matches: 8. CDR3 sequence reads: CASSFTGGAGAGELFF. CDR3 DNA sequence: TGTGCCAGCAGTTTTACAGGGGGCGCTGGGGCCGGGGAGCTGTTTTTT.

The rearrangement links TRBV7-3 to TRBJ2-5, with D possibly TRBD2 on 5 matching bases. Per germline, CDR1 SGHTA and CDR2 FQGTGA. Trimming left V 2 bases short and J 7 bases short, with 11 bases between. CDR3 size: 13 residues. The CDR3 loop is CASSLEEAGTQYF. CDR3 DNA sequence: TGTGCCAGCAGCTTAGAAGAGGCGGGGACCCAGTACTTC.

In DNA form, the CDR3 reads TGCGCCAGCAGCCGCGAACAGGGGATTGTGTACGAGCAGTACTTC. This translates into CASSREQGIVYEQYF. The chain couples TRBV5-1 to TRBJ2-7; 7 nucleotides match TRBD1. CDR3 length equals 15 residues. Losses at the gene ends were 4 bases for V and 4 bases for J; bases not matched to a gene: 11. Germline values: CDR1 SGHRS, CDR2 YFSETQ.

The chain's CDR3 is CASSPSAGGGPYEQYF. CDR3 nucleotides: TGCGCCAGCAGCCCTTCGGCGGGCGGGGGGCCCTACGAGCAGTACTTC. The rearrangement joins TRBV4-3 to TRBJ2-7; 8 bases are shared with TRBD2. The V and J ends lost 4 bases and 2 bases, in that order; junction bases with no gene match: 10. Germline assignment: CDR1 LGHNA and CDR2 YSLEER. This CDR3 has 16 amino acids.